Described below is a single T cell receptor (beta chain) sequence and its context. The data stem from a study of blood T cell repertoires in COVID-19. Assay used: immunoSEQ multiplex PCR; TCRdb lists only in-frame clones, some missing. Of about 270,000 clones in the sample, 70% to 90% were seen once. The sequencing input was PBMCs or T cells enriched from blood (not recorded which). This receptor was identified in a middle-aged woman with acute COVID-19.

In DNA, the CDR3 is TGTGCCAGCAGCGAGCCCCTAGCGCCAGATACGCAGTATTTT. Protein sequence: CASSEPLAPDTQYF. J is TRBJ2-3 and V is TRBV7-8, with a possible D match to TRBD2 (6 bases). Germline CDR1 SGHVS, CDR2 FQNEAQ. The CDR3 has 14 residues. V was trimmed by 5 bases and J by 4 bases, leaving 13 bases between them.